These T cell receptor beta chains were read from a single sample in a study of blood T cell repertoires in COVID-19. Clones were sequenced by immunoSEQ multiplex PCR, and TCRdb holds only the in-frame ones, with some missing. The repertoire includes 200,000 to 300,000 clones, approximately 90% of them detected once, and 2% to 3% sits in the top ten. Sequencing input: PBMCs or T cells enriched from blood (not recorded which). All receptors derive from a woman between 40 and 55 years old with acute COVID-19. CDR3s include the opening cysteine and the closing phenylalanine or tryptophan. Fields, in order: clone size, J gene, V gene, D gene, CDR3 DNA, CDR3 protein. The D gene is left open where the match is weak. Size values are once, few and many counts, or a class for expanded clones, and some rows have none.

size: -; J: TRBJ1-6; V: TRBV4-3; D: -; DNA: TGCGCCAGCAGCCAAGTAGGGCGGGCCGGGATTGGTTCACCCCTCCACTTT; CDR3: CASSQVGRAGIGSPLHF
size: -; J: TRBJ2-5; V: TRBV11-2; D: -; DNA: TGTGCCAGCAGCTTAGATGTGACAGCCAAAGAGACCCAGTACTTC; CDR3: CASSLDVTAKETQYF
size: -; J: TRBJ2-1; V: TRBV7-6; D: TRBD1; DNA: TGTGCCAGCAGCGGAAGGACAGGGCCCGACAATGAGCAGTTCTTC; CDR3: CASSGRTGPDNEQFF
size: -; J: TRBJ1-5; V: TRBV2; D: -; DNA: TGTGCCAGCAGTGTAATTAGCAATCAGCCCCAGCATTTT; CDR3: CASSVISNQPQHF
size: -; J: TRBJ1-2; V: TRBV29-1; D: -; DNA: TGCAGCGTTTCGGGGGTAGGGACCTATGGCTACACCTTC; CDR3: CSVSGVGTYGYTF
size: -; J: TRBJ1-6; V: TRBV3-1/TRBV3-2; D: TRBD1; DNA: TGTGCCAGCACCCGAGGGACAGGCACAAATTCACCCCTCCACTTT; CDR3: CASTRGTGTNSPLHF
size: -; J: TRBJ2-2; V: TRBV23-1; D: -; DNA: TGCGCCAGCAGTCCAACTCGGACAGAGAACACCGGGGAGCTGTTTTTT; CDR3: CASSPTRTENTGELFF
size: -; J: TRBJ1-5; V: TRBV5-8; D: TRBD1; DNA: TGTGCCAGCAGCTGGGACAGAGATAGCAATCAGCCCCAGCATTTT; CDR3: CASSWDRDSNQPQHF
size: few; J: TRBJ2-5; V: TRBV7-2; D: TRBD2; DNA: TGTGCCAGCAGCTTAGTGCGGGGGGAGACCCAGTACTTC; CDR3: CASSLVRGETQYF
size: -; J: TRBJ1-5; V: TRBV15; D: TRBD1; DNA: TGTGCCACCAGCCCGACAGGGATTAATCAGCCCCAGCATTTT; CDR3: CATSPTGINQPQHF
size: -; J: TRBJ1-4; V: TRBV5-1; D: TRBD1; DNA: TGCGCCAGCTTCCCCGGGACAGGCAGTGAAAAACTGTTTTTT; CDR3: CASFPGTGSEKLFF
size: -; J: TRBJ2-3; V: TRBV6-2/TRBV6-3; D: -; DNA: TGTGCCAGCAGTTACGAGCGAGCTAGCACAGATACGCAGTATTTT; CDR3: CASSYERASTDTQYF
size: -; J: TRBJ1-1; V: TRBV6-2/TRBV6-3; D: TRBD1; DNA: TGTGCCAGCAGTTACTCGAGGGGACAGGGACTGAACACTGAAGCTTTCTTT; CDR3: CASSYSRGQGLNTEAFF
size: -; J: TRBJ2-1; V: TRBV21-1; D: -; DNA: TGTGCCAGCAGCAGACGCCTCGGGGGGGGGAAGTACAATGAGCAGTTCTTC; CDR3: CASSRRLGGGKYNEQFF
size: -; J: TRBJ1-2; V: TRBV27; D: -; DNA: TGTGCCAGCAGTAGGTCCGAGGCATCTAACTATGGCTACACCTTC; CDR3: CASSRSEASNYGYTF
size: -; J: TRBJ2-7; V: TRBV7-8; D: -; DNA: TGTGCCAGCAGCTCGATGAGGCTAGTACTCTACGAGCAGTACTTC; CDR3: CASSSMRLVLYEQYF
size: -; J: TRBJ1-5; V: TRBV19; D: -; DNA: TGTGCCAGTAGTATTGCAGCGCGGAGCAATCAGCCCCAGCATTTT; CDR3: CASSIAARSNQPQHF
size: -; J: TRBJ1-3; V: TRBV7-7; D: TRBD1; DNA: TGTGCCAGCAGCTCAGGATTACAGGGGACTGGAAACACCATATATTTT; CDR3: CASSSGLQGTGNTIYF
size: -; J: TRBJ1-3; V: TRBV12-5; D: TRBD1; DNA: TGTGCTAGTGGGCGGACAGGGGCAGGAAACACCATATATTTT; CDR3: CASGRTGAGNTIYF
size: -; J: TRBJ2-1; V: TRBV7-2; D: -; DNA: TGTGCCAGCAGCCCTCCCAGCAATGAGCAGTTCTTC; CDR3: CASSPPSNEQFF
size: -; J: TRBJ2-3; V: TRBV11-3; D: TRBD1; DNA: TGTGCCAGCAGGGACCTAAGACAGGGGTCCTACACAGATACGCAGTATTTT; CDR3: CASRDLRQGSYTDTQYF
size: -; J: TRBJ2-3; V: TRBV5-8; D: -; DNA: TGTGCCAGCAGCCCAGACTGGCCTAGCACAGATACGCAGTATTTT; CDR3: CASSPDWPSTDTQYF
size: -; J: TRBJ2-2; V: TRBV19; D: TRBD2; DNA: TGTGCCAGCTACTCTAGCGGGGGACGAAACGGGGAGCTGTTTTTT; CDR3: CASYSSGGRNGELFF
size: -; J: TRBJ1-2; V: TRBV6-5; D: -; DNA: TGTGCCAGCAGTTACCCTTGCGTCGGGAGATGCTACACCTTC; CDR3: CASSYPCVGRCYTF
size: -; J: TRBJ2-3; V: TRBV9; D: -; DNA: TGTGCCAGCAGCGCCGACTTAATCGGATACCCAAGCACAGATACGCAGTATTTT; CDR3: CASSADLIGYPSTDTQYF
size: -; J: TRBJ2-1; V: TRBV24-1; D: TRBD1; DNA: TGTGCCACCAGCCACCCTACCGGGACAGACTACAATGAGCAGTTCTTC; CDR3: CATSHPTGTDYNEQFF
size: -; J: TRBJ1-2; V: TRBV11-3; D: TRBD1; DNA: TGTGCCAGCAGCTCCGGACAGGGACACTATGGCTACACCTTC; CDR3: CASSSGQGHYGYTF
size: -; J: TRBJ1-2; V: TRBV11-2; D: TRBD1; DNA: TGTGCCAGCAGCATAGCCGGACAGGTCTATGGCTACACCTTC; CDR3: CASSIAGQVYGYTF
size: -; J: TRBJ1-2; V: TRBV19; D: -; DNA: TGTGCCAGTAGCGGGACATTACTTTATGGCTACACCTTC; CDR3: CASSGTLLYGYTF
size: -; J: TRBJ1-2; V: TRBV30; D: -; DNA: TGTGCCTGGAGTGTATGGGCGAGACATCATGGCTACACCTTC; CDR3: CAWSVWARHHGYTF
size: -; J: TRBJ2-4; V: TRBV10-3; D: TRBD1; DNA: TGTGCCATCAGTGAGAAGGGACAGGGGGATGGGAACATTCAGTACTTC; CDR3: CAISEKGQGDGNIQYF
size: -; J: TRBJ2-6; V: TRBV4-1; D: TRBD2; DNA: TGCGCCAGCAGCCAGGAGCGGTGGCTAGCGGCGCTCTCTGGGGCCAACGTCCTGACTTTC; CDR3: CASSQERWLAALSGANVLTF
size: -; J: TRBJ2-3; V: TRBV4-1; D: -; DNA: TGCGCCAGCAGCCATCCAGGGGCAGATACGCAGTATTTT; CDR3: CASSHPGADTQYF
size: -; J: TRBJ2-3; V: TRBV30; D: -; DNA: TGTGCCTACCGAGGGCTCTACTCTAGCACAGATACGCAGTATTTT; CDR3: CAYRGLYSSTDTQYF